Shown below are 25 T cell receptor beta chains from a single sample sequenced in a study of control samples from healthy donors and cancer patients. Libraries were prepared by immunoSEQ multiplex PCR; TCRdb keeps only in-frame clonotypes and omits some of them. The data hold some 120,000 clones, with 90% to 95% observed a single time. The sequencing input was blood. The source of these receptors is a young woman in good health.

This chain connects TRBV7-2 to TRBJ1-2, with 7 bases matching TRBD1. The CDR3 has 13 residues. V lost 3 bases to trimming and J lost 8 bases; unmatched junction nucleotides: 6. CDR1 and CDR2 from the germline V gene are SGHTA and FQGNSA. The CDR3 bases are TGTGCCAGCAGCTTGGAAAGGGGGCGAGGCTACACCTTC. The encoded protein is CASSLERGRGYTF.

The rearrangement joins TRBV20-1 to TRBJ2-1; TRBD2 matches at 9 bases. The V gene end was trimmed by 3 bases and the J gene end by 6 bases; junction bases not matched to a gene: 6. CDR1 DFQATT and CDR2 SNEGSKA come from the germline V gene (reference sequence). This CDR3 spans 14 amino acids. The DNA for the CDR3 is TGCAGTGCTAGTACGCGGGAGGGAACCAATGAGCAGTTCTTC. Protein product: CSASTREGTNEQFF.

The gene calls are TRBV2 and TRBJ2-5; D remains ambiguous. The germline V gene has CDR1 SNHLY and CDR2 FYNNEI. The V end lost 4 bases, the J end lost 5 bases, and 5 bases lay between the germline ends. The CDR3 contains 11 residues. The CDR3: CASSAVETQYF. In nucleotides, the CDR3 is TGTGCCAGCAGTGCGGTGGAGACCCAGTACTTC.

V and J are TRBV4-3 and TRBJ2-1; weak D call: TRBD1 (6 bases). The CDR3 is 16 amino acids. In germline, CDR1 is LGHNA, CDR2 YSLEER. Trimming pared 0 bases from V and 16 bases from J, leaving 25 bases between. The CDR3 nucleotides are TGCGCCAGCAGCCAAGATAGGGGGAAACCCGGGCCGAGGTATTTCTTC. It translates to CASSQDRGKPGPRYFF.

The chain couples TRBV11-2 to TRBJ2-7; TRBD2 is a possible D gene (6 bases). Looked up from germline, CDR1 is SGHAT and CDR2 is FQNNGV. Trimming shortened V by 5 bases and J by 3 bases, and 20 bases separated the two germline ends. The CDR3 runs 16 residues. This CDR3 is CASSVPDSGARYEQYF. Here the CDR3 DNA reads TGTGCCAGCAGCGTACCGGATAGCGGTGCACGCTACGAGCAGTACTTC.

The chain couples TRBV28 to TRBJ2-7, with 7 nucleotides matching TRBD1. CDR1 and CDR2 from the germline V gene are MDHEN and SYDVKM. CDR3 size: 19 residues. After removal of 6 bases from V and 2 bases from J, the junction contained 22 bases not matched to a gene. The CDR3 DNA reads as TGTGCCAGCAGCTTCAAGATTGAGCCCGACGGGACAGCTACCTACGAGCAGTACTTC. This sequence encodes CASSFKIEPDGTATYEQYF. Variable domain in full (rest from reference TRBV28 and TRBJ2-7): DVKVTQSSRYLVKRTGEKVFLECVQDMDHENMFWYRQDPGLGLRLIYFSYDVKMKEKGDIPEGYSVSREKKERFSLILESASTNQTSMYLCASSFKIEPDGTATYEQYFGPGTRLTVT.

This chain uses TRBV5-1 with TRBJ2-1; tentatively, D is TRBD1 or TRBD2 (5 bases each). CDR3 size: 19 residues. From germline, CDR1 is SGHRS and CDR2 YFSETQ. V shed 0 bases and J shed 7 bases, with 26 bases lying between them. CDR3 bases: TGCGCCAGCAGCTTGGCTCCGGGGACCACACATACCAATGTAAATGAGCAGTTCTTC. This gives the protein CASSLAPGTTHTNVNEQFF.

The rearrangement joins TRBV7-2 to TRBJ2-3; 8 bases map to TRBD2. The CDR3 loop spans 16 amino acids. V dropped 3 bases and J dropped 2; count of bases not matched to a gene: 7. CDR1 is SGHTA, CDR2 FQGNSA, per germline. In DNA form, the CDR3 reads TGTGCCAGCAGCTTTACAAGCGGGGGATACACAGATACGCAGTATTTT. It yields the protein CASSFTSGGYTDTQYF.

CDR3 amino acids: CASSLVLLGELFF. DNA of the CDR3: TGTGCCAGCAGCTTAGTATTACTCGGGGAGCTGTTTTTT. This chain uses TRBV13 with TRBJ2-2; unclear D gene. This CDR3 has 13 amino acids. With 1 base removed from V and 7 bases from J, the gap between germline ends came to 7 bases. Germline lookup yields CDR1 PRHDT and CDR2 FYEKMQ (reference sequence). The full variable domain, its missing parts supplied by reference TRBV13 and TRBJ2-2, is AAGVIQSPRHLIKEKRETATLKCYPIPRHDTVYWYQQGPGQDPQFLISFYEKMQSDKGSIPDRFSAQQFSDYHSELNMSSLELGDSALYFCASSLVLLGELFFGEGSRLTVL.

This rearrangement joins TRBV19 to TRBJ1-3; D is perhaps TRBD1 (5 bases). The CDR3 covers 16 residues. The V end lost 5 bases, the J end lost 0 bases, and 14 bases lay between the germline ends. Germline V CDR1 and CDR2: LNHDA, SQIVND (reference sequence). CDR3 DNA: TGTGCCAGTAGTCCCCCGGGACCCTACTCTGGAAACACCATATATTTT. Its protein is CASSPPGPYSGNTIYF.

This chain joins TRBV18 and TRBJ1-2, with a weak D call TRBD1 (6 bases). The CDR3 loop spans 16 amino acids. CDR1 and CDR2 from the germline V gene are KGHSH and LQKENI. V was cut by 0 bases and J by 4 bases, with 15 bases left in between. In DNA form, the CDR3 reads TGTGCCAGCTCACCACCGCTGGGGGGCGCATTCTATGGCTACACCTTC. It yields the protein CASSPPLGGAFYGYTF.

This chain uses TRBV9 with TRBJ2-2; D might be TRBD1 or TRBD2, each matching 7 bases. V shed 0 bases and J shed 0 bases, with 18 bases lying between them. The CDR3 covers 19 residues. Germline V CDR1 and CDR2: SGDLS, YYNGEE. This CDR3 reads CASSVAGGGGGTNTGELFF. Written as DNA, the CDR3 is TGTGCCAGCAGCGTAGCGGGGGGAGGGGGCGGAACGAACACCGGGGAGCTGTTTTTT.

This clone occurred a few times. The chain uses TRBV7-2 and TRBJ1-6; weak D call: TRBD1 (5 bases). V was trimmed by 2 bases and J by 17 bases, leaving 13 bases between them. The CDR3 is 12 amino acids. Per germline, CDR1 SGHTA and CDR2 FQGNSA. Written as DNA, the CDR3 is TGTGCCAGCAGCTTATATCAGGGTAGCATCCACTTT. Residues: CASSLYQGSIHF.

The chain has TRBV2 and TRBJ1-1; D may be TRBD1 (5 bases). The CDR3 has 12 amino acids. Trimming cost V 6 bases and J 1 base, with 6 bases left between them. Germline V gives CDR1 SNHLY, CDR2 FYNNEI. The CDR3 reads CASRGGNTEAFF. CDR3 coding DNA: TGTGCCAGCAGGGGGGGGAACACTGAAGCTTTCTTT.

Notes on this clone: One junction end disagrees with the germline gene, perhaps due to a read error. The gene calls are TRBV7-7 and TRBJ2-7, with 9 bases that match TRBD2. The germline gives CDR1 SSHAT, CDR2 FNYEAQ (reference sequence). This CDR3 region has 15 residues. CDR3 bases: TGTGCTAGCAGCTTAGCGGCGGGAGGGAGCTACGAGCAGTACTTC. Encoded protein: CASSLAAGGSYEQYF.

The gene calls are TRBV28 and TRBJ2-7, with D maybe TRBD1 (6 bases). Germline assignment: CDR1 MDHEN and CDR2 SYDVKM. With 7 bases removed from V and 4 bases from J, the gap between germline ends came to 20 bases. The CDR3 consists of 15 residues. The CDR3 DNA follows: TGTGCCAGCACCCCAGTGACGGGGACACCGTACGAGCAGTACTTC. This gives the protein CASTPVTGTPYEQYF.

The genes are TRBV4-3 and TRBJ1-5; D call uncertain. Trimming pared 0 bases from V and 7 bases from J, leaving 7 bases between. The CDR3 is 13 residues long. The germline gives CDR1 LGHNA, CDR2 YSLEER. The CDR3 DNA sequence: TGCGCCAGCAGCCAAGATGGCAGACAGCCCCAGCATTTT. Translation gives CASSQDGRQPQHF.

For the CDR3, the DNA is TGTGCCAGCAGTTCGATAACCGGGACTAGCGGGAGATATGAGCAGTTCTTC. Its translation is CASSSITGTSGRYEQFF. The V and J genes are TRBV28 and TRBJ2-1; 14 bases fit TRBD2. Germline values: CDR1 MDHEN, CDR2 SYDVKM. The CDR3 is 17 residues long. The J segment lost 8 bases and the V segment lost 4 bases, leaving 10 bases of the junction unmatched.

This rearrangement joins TRBV4-2 to TRBJ2-3; 9 bases are a match to TRBD2. The CDR3 covers 15 residues. Germline V gene lookup returns CDR1 LGHNA and CDR2 YNFKEQ. V trimming: 4 bases; J trimming: 6 bases; junction bases outside the gene matches: 8. CDR3 sequence reads: CASSPAGTSSDTQYF. CDR3 DNA: TGTGCCAGCAGCCCCGCCGGGACTAGCTCGGATACGCAGTATTTT.

J is TRBJ1-2 and V is TRBV28, with D perhaps TRBD1 (6 bases). The CDR3 covers 16 residues. Germline loops: CDR1 MDHEN, CDR2 SYDVKM. V was clipped by 2 bases and J by 2 bases, with 15 bases between them. The CDR3 loop is CASSLGGADRNYGYTF. The CDR3 nucleotides read TGTGCCAGCAGTTTAGGGGGGGCGGATAGGAACTATGGCTACACCTTC.

This chain uses TRBV9 with TRBJ2-1, with D perhaps matching TRBD2 (5 bases). Deletions cut 0 bases from V and 1 base from J, with 14 bases between. Germline CDR1 and CDR2: SGDLS and YYNGEE. This CDR3 spans 17 amino acids. This CDR3 reads CASSVATRTGSYNEQFF. The CDR3 DNA follows: TGTGCCAGCAGCGTAGCTACTAGGACTGGGTCCTACAATGAGCAGTTCTTC.

The CDR3 loop reads CATSVGGWTEAFF. The CDR3 coding sequence is TGTGCCACCAGTGTTGGGGGATGGACTGAAGCTTTCTTT. The V gene is TRBV24-1, the J gene TRBJ1-1, with a tentative D call TRBD1 (5 bases). Trimming left V 5 bases short and J 5 bases short, with 11 bases between. Per the germline V gene, CDR1 is KGHDR and CDR2 is SFDVKD. CDR3 size: 13 residues.

The V gene is TRBV6-1, the J gene TRBJ2-3; 11 bases match TRBD2. The CDR3 covers 16 residues. V was clipped by 4 bases and J by 2 bases; unmatched bases: 5. Looked up from germline, CDR1 is MNHNS and CDR2 is SASEGT. CDR3 loop: CASSAHSGGDTDTQYF. CDR3 nucleotides: TGTGCCAGCAGTGCCCATAGCGGGGGGGACACAGATACGCAGTATTTT.

This chain connects TRBV24-1 to TRBJ2-2, with D unclear. Germline lookup yields CDR1 KGHDR and CDR2 SFDVKD. CDR3 length equals 11 residues. The ends were cut back, 4 bases at V and 5 bases at J, with 1 base in the middle. CDR3 DNA sequence: TGTGCCACCAGTGAGACCGGGGAGCTGTTTTTT. It yields the protein CATSETGELFF.

The rearrangement joins TRBV13 to TRBJ2-3; no clear D. Germline CDR1 is PRHDT and CDR2 is FYEKMQ (reference sequence). V was clipped by 5 bases and J by 0 bases, with 6 bases between them. The CDR3 is 13 residues long. CDR3 sequence (DNA): TGTGCCAGCAGCCCGGATAGCACAGATACGCAGTATTTT. It yields the protein CASSPDSTDTQYF.